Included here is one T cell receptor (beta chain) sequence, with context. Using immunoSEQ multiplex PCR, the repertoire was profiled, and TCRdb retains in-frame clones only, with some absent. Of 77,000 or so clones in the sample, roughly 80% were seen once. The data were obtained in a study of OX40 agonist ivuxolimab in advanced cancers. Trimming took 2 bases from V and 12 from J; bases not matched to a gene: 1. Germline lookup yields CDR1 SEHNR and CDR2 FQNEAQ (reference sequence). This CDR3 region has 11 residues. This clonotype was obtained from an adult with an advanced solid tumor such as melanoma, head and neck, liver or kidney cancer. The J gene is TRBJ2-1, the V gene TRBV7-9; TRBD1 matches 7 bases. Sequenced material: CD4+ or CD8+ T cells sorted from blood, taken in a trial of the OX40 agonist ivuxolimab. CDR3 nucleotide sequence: TGTGCCAGCAGCTTAAGGACAGGGCAGTTCTTC. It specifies CASSLRTGQFF.